This entry lists 11 T cell receptor beta chains sequenced from one sample in a study of blood T cell repertoires in COVID-19. TCRdb's table, derived via immunoSEQ multiplex PCR, lists solely in-frame clones and lacks some. The data hold approximately 160,000 clones, with around 80% observed a single time. The sequenced sample was peripheral blood. The receptors originated from a woman older than 75 with active or convalescent COVID-19.

CDR3 sequence: CASSLARANGYTF. CDR3 nucleotides: TGTGCCAGCAGTTTAGCGAGGGCCAATGGCTACACCTTC. V is TRBV12-3 or TRBV12-4 and J is TRBJ1-2, with D uncertain. Between the trimmed V and J ends, which lost 0 bases and 6 bases, there was a span of 8 bases. This CDR3 has 13 amino acids.

The sample holds one count of this clone. The rearrangement joins TRBV6-6 to TRBJ1-5, with D perhaps matching TRBD1 (6 bases). Germline V gives CDR1 MNHNY, CDR2 SVGAGI (reference sequence). The CDR3 has 14 amino acids. Trimming pared 7 bases from V and 2 bases from J, leaving 12 bases between. DNA for the CDR3: TGTGCCAGCACCCAAGGGGGGGGCAATCAGCCCCAGCATTTT. The encoded protein is CASTQGGGNQPQHF.

This clone has just one count. The J gene is TRBJ1-2, the V gene TRBV12-5; 7 bases align to TRBD1. The CDR3 is 11 residues long. Germline V gene lookup returns CDR1 LGHNT and CDR2 FRNRAP. Trimming took 6 bases from V and 8 from J; bases not matched to a gene: 3. CDR3 nucleotide sequence: TGTGCTAGTGGCACGGGACAGGGCTACACCTTC. Protein sequence: CASGTGQGYTF. Using reference TRBV12-5 and TRBJ1-2 for the parts outside the CDR3, the full variable domain is DARVTQTPRHKVTEMGQEVTMRCQPILGHNTVFWYRQTMMQGLELLAYFRNRAPLDDSGMPKDRFSAEMPDATLATLKIQPSEPRDSAVYFCASGTGQGYTFGSGTRLTVV.

The chain is built from TRBV19 and TRBJ2-2; D may be TRBD1 (6 bases). V was pared by 3 bases and J by 3 bases, with 8 bases between. The CDR3 is 14 amino acids. Germline V lookup: CDR1 LNHDA, CDR2 SQIVND (reference sequence). CDR3 sequence (DNA): TGTGCCAGTAGTATGGGGGCCTACACCGGGGAGCTGTTTTTT. This translates into CASSMGAYTGELFF.

This clone has just one count. J is TRBJ1-1 and V is TRBV19, with a weak D call TRBD1 (6 bases). Germline V lookup: CDR1 LNHDA, CDR2 SQIVND (reference sequence). The CDR3 runs 13 residues. V was shortened by 6 bases and J by 6 bases, with 14 bases between the two germline ends. In DNA, the CDR3 is TGTGCCAGTAGCGTCGACAGGACCGCTGAAGCTTTCTTT. Its protein product is CASSVDRTAEAFF. Full variable domain (rest looked up from reference TRBV19 and TRBJ1-1): DGGITQSPKYLFRKEGQNVTLSCEQNLNHDAMYWYRQDPGQGLRLIYYSQIVNDFQKGDIAEGYSVSREKKESFPLTVTSAQKNPTAFYLCASSVDRTAEAFFGQGTRLTVV.

This chain links TRBV5-1 with TRBJ1-1; D ambiguous. The CDR3 spans 15 residues. Germline V lookup: CDR1 SGHRS, CDR2 YFSETQ. V was shortened by 0 bases and J by 0 bases, with 9 bases between the two germline ends. CDR3 DNA: TGCGCCAGCAGCTTGGCGGTTCAACTGAACACTGAAGCTTTCTTT. Encoded protein: CASSLAVQLNTEAFF.

This chain uses TRBV19 with TRBJ1-2, with D possibly TRBD1 on 6 matching bases. CDR1 and CDR2 from the germline V gene are LNHDA and SQIVND (reference sequence). With 9 bases removed from V and 5 bases from J, the gap between germline ends came to 13 bases. The CDR3 sequence is 12 residues long. Here the CDR3 reads CARNRASYGYTF. CDR3 DNA: TGTGCCAGAAACAGGGCAAGTTATGGCTACACCTTC.

This clone was found once. CDR3: CASSQDMGGNEKLFF. CDR3 in DNA: TGCGCCAGCAGCCAAGATATGGGAGGTAATGAAAAACTGTTTTTT. The chain joins TRBV4-3 to TRBJ1-4; no firm D call. CDR1 and CDR2 (germline): LGHNA, YSLEER. The CDR3 contains 15 residues. Trimming cost V 0 bases and J 4 bases, with 9 bases left between them.

The chain links TRBV10-3 to TRBJ2-4; unclear D gene. Trimming pared 0 bases from V and 0 bases from J, leaving 6 bases between. The germline V gene encodes CDR1 ENHRY and CDR2 SYGVKD. The CDR3 runs 15 residues. CDR3: CAISESFQAKNIQYF. DNA of the CDR3: TGTGCCATCAGTGAGTCTTTTCAAGCCAAAAACATTCAGTACTTC.

The chain is built from TRBV19 and TRBJ2-1; the match to TRBD1 covers 11 bases. V gave up 4 bases and J gave up 8 bases; unmatched junction bases: 7. The CDR3 runs to 15 residues. Germline V gene sequence: CDR1 LNHDA, CDR2 SQIVND (reference sequence). DNA of the CDR3: TGTGCCAGTAGTACGGGACAGGGGGGGGCTCATGAGCAGTTCTTC. Translation gives CASSTGQGGAHEQFF.

This clone was recorded only once. This chain links TRBV6-5 with TRBJ1-3; maybe TRBD1 (5 bases). This CDR3 has 16 amino acids. Germline lookup yields CDR1 MNHEY and CDR2 SVGAGI. V shed 2 bases and J shed 0 bases, with 11 bases lying between them. CDR3 nucleotides: TGTGCCAGCAGTTACACCCAGGGAACCTCTGGAAACACCATATATTTT. Translating gives CASSYTQGTSGNTIYF.